These 10 T cell receptor beta chains were all obtained from the same sample, sequenced in a study of cytomegalovirus exposure and HLA in healthy donors (dated by TCRdb to about 2017). Libraries were built with the immunoSEQ multiplex PCR assay. The multiplex PCR relied on a mix of 60 forward primers for TCR Vbeta segments and 13 reverse primers for TCR Jbeta segments. TCRdb provides this immuneACCESS table in a form limited to in-frame rearrangements. Some clones are lacking; in checked studies, under half of them reflect an unresolved V gene, and why the rest are absent is not known. In all, the sample holds some 100,000 clones, and 75% to 85% of those were seen once. The ten largest clones capture 4% of the sample. The sequenced material came from PBMCs. The receptor set was obtained from a woman in her fifties or sixties in good health and CMV-seropositive.

This clone came up once. Sequence at one end of the junction differs from germline and may be a read error. V and J are TRBV11-1 and TRBJ2-2, with 7 bases identical to TRBD2. The CDR3 covers 13 residues. CDR1 and CDR2 (germline): SGHAT, FQDESV (reference sequence). The CDR3 nucleotides are TGTGCCAGCAGCTTAAGGGGAAGCGGGGAGCTGTTCTTT. It yields the protein CASSLRGSGELFF.

Turning to this clone: At one of its ends the junction is not consistent with the germline gene, which may arise from a read error. Written as DNA, the CDR3 is TGTTCCAGCAGCTCATCGGACAGGGATGGTGGGCCCCAGCATTTT. Protein sequence: CSSSSSDRDGGPQHF. The chain couples TRBV7-9 to TRBJ1-5; TRBD1 agrees at 8 bases. Germline lookup yields CDR1 SEHNR and CDR2 FQNEAQ (reference sequence). The CDR3 spans 15 residues.

A few counts support this clone. The chain has TRBV29-1 and TRBJ2-7; TRBD1 agrees at 10 bases. Germline V gene sequence: CDR1 SQVTM, CDR2 ANQGSEA. The ends lost 5 bases at V and 5 bases at J; junction bases unmatched: 6. This CDR3 has 13 residues. The CDR3 here is CSVFGTGDHEQYF. The CDR3 nucleotides are TGCAGCGTTTTCGGGACAGGGGACCACGAGCAGTACTTC.

The chain is built from TRBV5-1 and TRBJ2-1, with 8 bases aligning to TRBD1. J gave up 7 bases and V 2 bases, and 5 bases lay outside the gene matches. Per the germline V gene, CDR1 is SGHRS and CDR2 is YFSETQ. The CDR3 is made up of 14 amino acids. This CDR3 is CASSFGQGSNEQFF. Here the CDR3 DNA reads TGCGCCAGCAGCTTCGGACAGGGATCGAATGAGCAGTTCTTC.

The chain recombines TRBV7-8 with TRBJ1-2, with unresolved D. CDR1 and CDR2 (germline): SGHVS, FQNEAQ. The germline V and J ends were trimmed by 7 bases and 5 bases, with 20 bases remaining between them. This CDR3 is built from 15 residues. The CDR3 here is CASTPGEGLGYGYTF. CDR3 DNA sequence: TGTGCCAGCACCCCAGGTGAGGGCTTGGGGTATGGCTACACCTTC.

This sequence joins TRBV19 and TRBJ1-5; a possible D gene is TRBD1 (6 bases). The germline V gene has CDR1 LNHDA and CDR2 SQIVND (reference sequence). The CDR3 covers 15 residues. V gave up 3 bases and J gave up 3 bases, with 12 bases separating them. The CDR3: CASSITGQFNQPQHF. The DNA of the CDR3 is TGTGCCAGTAGTATCACCGGACAGTTCAATCAGCCCCAGCATTTT.

This chain joins TRBV25-1 and TRBJ1-2; D might be TRBD1 (6 bases). CDR3 length: 16 amino acids. V shed 4 bases and J shed 0 bases, with 15 bases lying between them. In germline, CDR1 is MGHDK, CDR2 SYGVNS. CDR3 sequence (DNA): TGTGCCAGCAGTGCCATAGGGGACAAGGCTAACTATGGCTACACCTTC. Amino acids: CASSAIGDKANYGYTF.

This clone was observed a handful of times. V is TRBV10-1 and J is TRBJ2-7; possibly TRBD2 for D (5 bases). This CDR3 has 16 residues. V was clipped by 0 bases and J by 6 bases, with 18 bases between them. CDR1 is WNHNN, CDR2 SYGVQD, per germline (reference sequence). The CDR3 sequence: CASSESVTGISGEQYF. CDR3 DNA sequence: TGCGCCAGCAGTGAGTCGGTCACGGGAATCTCTGGCGAGCAGTACTTC.

The sample holds a few counts of this clone. The rearrangement uses TRBV19 and TRBJ1-2, with D unresolved. Germline V gene data show CDR1 as LNHDA and CDR2 as SQIVND (reference sequence). The CDR3 loop spans 13 amino acids. V dropped 7 bases and J dropped 4 bases, with 13 bases sitting between them. CDR3 nucleotide sequence: TGTGCCAGTACAGAAAACGAACCCTATGGCTACACCTTC. Amino acids: CASTENEPYGYTF. Combining the CDR3 with reference TRBV19 and TRBJ1-2 gives the whole variable domain DGGITQSPKYLFRKEGQNVTLSCEQNLNHDAMYWYRQDPGQGLRLIYYSQIVNDFQKGDIAEGYSVSREKKESFPLTVTSAQKNPTAFYLCASTENEPYGYTFGSGTRLTVV.

This clone occurred a few times. The J gene is TRBJ2-1, the V gene TRBV19, with TRBD2 matching 12 bases. The CDR3 consists of 17 residues. CDR1 LNHDA and CDR2 SQIVND come from the germline V gene (reference sequence). V was clipped by 7 bases and J by 2 bases; unmatched bases: 9. The CDR3 reads CASKGTSGLLTYNEQFF. The CDR3 DNA is TGTGCCAGTAAGGGGACTAGCGGGCTTCTGACCTACAATGAGCAGTTCTTC. The full variable domain, in which reference TRBV19 and TRBJ2-1 provide the parts outside the CDR3, is DGGITQSPKYLFRKEGQNVTLSCEQNLNHDAMYWYRQDPGQGLRLIYYSQIVNDFQKGDIAEGYSVSREKKESFPLTVTSAQKNPTAFYLCASKGTSGLLTYNEQFFGPGTRLTVL.